This TCR beta chain came from a study of CD4 T cells in relation to SARS-CoV-2 and coronaviruses. Whole-study context: Crossreactive spike epitopes shared across donors were mapped to their HLA restriction.

The table came from immunoSEQ multiplex PCR; TCRdb's copy has only in-frame clones and leaves some out. The top ten clones hold around 1.5% of a sample with around 65,000 clones, over 70% of them seen once. Deletions cut 7 bases from V and 2 bases from J, with 13 bases between. This CDR3 region has 13 residues. CDR1 is GTSNPN and CDR2 is SVGIG in the germline V gene (reference sequence). Before the COVID-19 pandemic, during about 2011-2018, CD4+ T cells were taken from unexposed donors. Naive and memory CD4+ T cells came from enriched cryopreserved PBMCs. This receptor was taken from a human donor in good health. The V and J genes are TRBV30 and TRBJ2-3, with D possibly being TRBD2 (6 bases). Source material: memory CD4+ T cells from PBMCs. Here the CDR3 reads CASGGRSTDTQYF. CDR3 DNA: TGTGCCTCCGGAGGGCGTTCCACAGATACGCAGTATTTT.